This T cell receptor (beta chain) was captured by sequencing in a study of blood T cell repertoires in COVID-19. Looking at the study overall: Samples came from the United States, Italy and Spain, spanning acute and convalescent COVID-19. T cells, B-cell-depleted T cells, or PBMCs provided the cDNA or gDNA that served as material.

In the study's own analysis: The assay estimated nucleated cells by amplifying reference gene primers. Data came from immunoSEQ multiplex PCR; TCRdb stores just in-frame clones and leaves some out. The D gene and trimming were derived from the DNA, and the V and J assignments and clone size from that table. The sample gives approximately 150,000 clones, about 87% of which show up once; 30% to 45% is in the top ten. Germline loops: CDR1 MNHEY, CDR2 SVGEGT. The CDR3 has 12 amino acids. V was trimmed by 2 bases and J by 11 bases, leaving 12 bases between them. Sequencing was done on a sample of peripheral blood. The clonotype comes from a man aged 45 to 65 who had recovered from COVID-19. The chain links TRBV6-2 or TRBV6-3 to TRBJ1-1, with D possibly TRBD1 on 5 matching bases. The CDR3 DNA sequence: TGTGCCAGCAGTTACGTTGGCAGGGCTGCTTTCTTT. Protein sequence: CASSYVGRAAFF.